The 21 T cell receptor beta chains below all came from one sample that was sequenced in a study of T cell responses to AZD1222 COVID-19 vaccine. Some clones are missing from TCRdb's copy, which holds only in-frame ones; the method was immunoSEQ multiplex PCR. Of about 85,000 clones listed, 80% to 90% were seen once; the top ten hold about 7%. The material sequenced was peripheral blood, taken on day 0 of AZD1222 vaccination. These receptors were taken from an adult in good health.

This rearrangement joins TRBV10-3 to TRBJ2-7; D is perhaps TRBD1 or TRBD2 (6 bases each). Germline CDR1 is ENHRY and CDR2 is SYGVKD. The CDR3 totals 15 residues. The V end was cut by 6 bases, the J end by 3 bases, with 18 bases between. Here the CDR3 DNA reads TGTGCCATCAGGAGGGGGGCGGGAACGGGCTACGAGCAGTACTTC. Protein sequence: CAIRRGAGTGYEQYF.

This chain joins TRBV11-2 and TRBJ2-3, with 9 bases fitting TRBD2. The CDR3 has 16 residues. The germline V gene has CDR1 SGHAT and CDR2 FQNNGV. V dropped 5 bases and J dropped 8; count of bases not matched to a gene: 14. The CDR3 reads CASSPLPSGVGGTQYF. CDR3 nucleotides: TGTGCCAGCAGCCCCCTGCCTAGCGGGGTGGGGGGTACGCAGTATTTT.

Note on this clone: Additional DNA sequences in this sample encode the identical CDR3. The chain couples TRBV29-1 to TRBJ1-5; TRBD1 matches 10 bases. The germline V gene has CDR1 SQVTM and CDR2 ANQGSEA. With V trimmed by 4 bases and J by 4 bases, 7 bases remained unmatched. CDR3 length equals 15 residues. CDR3 coding DNA: TGCAGCGTTGCAACGACAGGGGGCAGGAATCAGCCCCAGCATTTT. Protein: CSVATTGGRNQPQHF.

The J gene is TRBJ2-1, the V gene TRBV7-2, with 9 bases lining up with TRBD2. Germline CDR1 is SGHTA and CDR2 is FQGNSA. The V and J ends lost 1 base and 4 bases, in that order; junction bases with no gene match: 11. The length of the CDR3 is 18 residues. Here the CDR3 reads CASSLEKGGRASYNEQFF. CDR3 in DNA: TGTGCCAGCAGCTTAGAGAAGGGCGGGAGGGCGTCATACAATGAGCAGTTCTTC. The variable domain in full, completed from reference TRBV7-2 and TRBJ2-1, reads GAGVSQSPSNKVTEKGKDVELRCDPISGHTALYWYRQSLGQGLEFLIYFQGNSAPDKSGLPSDRFSAERTGGSVSTLTIQRTQQEDSAVYLCASSLEKGGRASYNEQFFGPGTRLTVL.

CDR3 bases: TGTGCCAGTAAAGACGAGGGGTGGGCCGGGGAGCTGTTTTTT. Translating gives CASKDEGWAGELFF. The chain joins TRBV19 to TRBJ2-2, with D tentatively TRBD1 or TRBD2 (5 bases each). Germline CDR1 and CDR2: LNHDA and SQIVND (reference sequence). The CDR3 is made up of 14 amino acids. V dropped 7 bases and J dropped 6 bases, with 15 bases sitting between them.

This clone was recorded once. The chain is built from TRBV29-1 and TRBJ2-1, with D unclear. Germline lookup yields CDR1 SQVTM and CDR2 ANQGSEA. The V end was cut by 6 bases, the J end by 4 bases, with 13 bases between. There are 13 residues in the CDR3. The CDR3, as DNA: TGCAGCGTGTTGGACCAAATTTACAATGAGCAGTTCTTC. It encodes CSVLDQIYNEQFF.

CDR3 bases: TGTGCCAGTAGTAAGGGTTCAAGCTCTGGAAACACCATATATTTT. Translating gives CASSKGSSSGNTIYF. The chain has TRBV19 and TRBJ1-3; D gene unclear. There are 15 residues in the CDR3. Germline-derived CDR1 and CDR2 are LNHDA and SQIVND (reference sequence). Trimming took 4 bases from V and 0 from J, leaving 10 bases between them.

V gene TRBV11-1 combines with J gene TRBJ2-7; a possible D gene is TRBD1 (5 bases). The V end lost 6 bases, the J end lost 5 bases, and 11 bases lay between the germline ends. The CDR3 sequence is 12 residues long. Germline V gene lookup returns CDR1 SGHAT and CDR2 FQDESV (reference sequence). The CDR3 reads CASRSLGHEQYF. The CDR3 nucleotides are TGTGCCAGCAGATCCCTGGGGCACGAGCAGTACTTC. The full variable domain, its missing parts supplied by reference TRBV11-1 and TRBJ2-7, is EAEVAQSPRYKITEKSQAVAFWCDPISGHATLYWYRQILGQGPELLVQFQDESVVDDSQLPKDRFSAERLKGVDSTLKIQPAELGDSAMYLCASRSLGHEQYFGPGTRLTVT.

The V gene is TRBV7-3, the J gene TRBJ2-7; 8 nucleotides line up with TRBD2. V was pared by 5 bases and J by 2 bases, with 11 bases of the junction left unmatched. The CDR3 totals 16 residues. CDR1 is SGHTA and CDR2 is FQGTGA in the germline V gene. This chain's CDR3 is CASSAGPAGAAYEQYF. The DNA of the CDR3 is TGTGCCAGCAGCGCAGGGCCAGCGGGAGCCGCCTACGAGCAGTACTTC. Full variable domain (missing parts from reference TRBV7-3 and TRBJ2-7): GAGVSQTPSNKVTEKGKYVELRCDPISGHTALYWYRQSLGQGPEFLIYFQGTGAADDSGLPNDRFFAVRPEGSVSTLKIQRTERGDSAVYLCASSAGPAGAAYEQYFGPGTRLTVT.

The V and J genes are TRBV9 and TRBJ1-1, with D possibly TRBD1 on 6 matching bases. Germline assignment: CDR1 SGDLS and CDR2 YYNGEE. The CDR3 has 17 residues. Trimming left V 4 bases short and J 1 base short, with 20 bases between. CDR3: CASSFTDRPTRNTEAFF. CDR3 coding DNA: TGTGCCAGCAGCTTTACTGACAGGCCCACACGGAACACTGAAGCTTTCTTT.

The gene calls are TRBV9 and TRBJ1-5; no firm D call. The CDR3 spans 12 residues. Between the trimmed V and J ends, which lost 3 bases and 7 bases, there was a span of 8 bases. The germline gives CDR1 SGDLS, CDR2 YYNGEE. The CDR3 DNA follows: TGTGCCAGCAGCGCATATAGGCAGCCCCAGCATTTT. Amino acids: CASSAYRQPQHF.

The chain combines TRBV2 with TRBJ2-3; TRBD1 matches 7 bases. The CDR3 totals 15 residues. The V segment lost 7 bases and the J segment 2 bases; nucleotides outside the gene matches: 9. In germline, CDR1 is SNHLY, CDR2 FYNNEI. CDR3 amino acids: CASTPPGQLTDTQYF. In DNA, the CDR3 is TGTGCCAGCACCCCCCCGGGACAGCTCACAGATACGCAGTATTTT.

A single count supports this clone. The chain links TRBV27 to TRBJ2-1, with D perhaps TRBD1 (5 bases). The V gene lost 3 bases and the J gene lost 6 bases, with 12 bases spanning the gap. In germline, CDR1 is MNHEY, CDR2 SMNVEV (reference sequence). This CDR3 comprises 14 residues. The CDR3 here is CASSLSGPLNEQFF. CDR3 nucleotides: TGTGCCAGCAGTTTGTCAGGGCCCCTCAATGAGCAGTTCTTC.

The gene calls are TRBV10-3 and TRBJ2-3; unclear D gene. Germline assignment: CDR1 ENHRY and CDR2 SYGVKD. V dropped 7 bases and J dropped 2 bases, with 10 bases sitting between them. The CDR3 has 13 amino acids. CDR3 coding DNA: TGTGCCATCACCACTACAGACACAGATACGCAGTATTTT. It codes for CAITTTDTDTQYF.

The rearrangement uses TRBV28 and TRBJ1-5, with 7 bases matching TRBD1. After removal of 6 bases from V and 6 bases from J, the junction contained 8 bases not matched to a gene. Germline loops: CDR1 MDHEN, CDR2 SYDVKM. The CDR3 loop spans 14 amino acids. CDR3 DNA sequence: TGTGCCAGCAGATCACAGGGGCAAGGTCAGCCCCAGCATTTT. Translation gives CASRSQGQGQPQHF.

The gene calls are TRBV5-1 and TRBJ2-5; TRBD1 matches 12 bases. Unmatched junction bases numbered 4, after V lost 4 bases and J lost 3 bases. The CDR3 extends over 15 amino acids. Germline V gives CDR1 SGHRS, CDR2 YFSETQ. CDR3 in amino acids: CASSGGTGGEETQYF. The DNA for the CDR3 is TGCGCCAGCAGCGGTGGGACAGGGGGCGAAGAGACCCAGTACTTC.

The table lists this clone with a count of one. The V and J genes are TRBV7-3 and TRBJ2-2, with a possible D match to TRBD1 (7 bases). V was trimmed by 2 bases and J by 5 bases, leaving 12 bases between them. This CDR3 is built from 15 residues. The germline gives CDR1 SGHTA, CDR2 FQGTGA. In nucleotides, the CDR3 is TGTGCCAGCAGCTTAGCGGGACAGAAAACCGGGGAGCTGTTTTTT. Protein product: CASSLAGQKTGELFF.

The gene calls are TRBV7-9 and TRBJ2-1; D remains ambiguous. The CDR3 runs 11 residues. V lost 2 bases, J lost 8 bases, and 4 bases lay in between. In germline, CDR1 is SEHNR, CDR2 FQNEAQ (reference sequence). This CDR3 reads CASSLTYEQFF. In DNA form, the CDR3 reads TGTGCCAGCAGCTTAACCTATGAGCAGTTCTTC.

V usage is TRBV5-1 and J usage is TRBJ1-1; D uncertain. Deletions cut 1 base from V and 2 bases from J, with 9 bases between. The V gene's germline CDR1 is SGHRS and CDR2 YFSETQ. This CDR3 region has 14 residues. CDR3 region: CASSLSMVNTEAFF. CDR3 DNA sequence: TGCGCCAGCAGCTTGTCTATGGTAAACACTGAAGCTTTCTTT.

This rearrangement joins TRBV6-5 to TRBJ2-1; D may be TRBD2 (5 bases). This CDR3 spans 13 amino acids. Trimming stripped 2 bases from V and 4 bases from J, with 6 bases between. Germline V lookup: CDR1 MNHEY, CDR2 SVGAGI. The CDR3 spells CASSYQRYNEQFF. CDR3 DNA: TGTGCCAGCAGTTACCAGCGGTACAATGAGCAGTTCTTC.

A note on this clone: This CDR3 is also generated by other DNA sequences in the sample. The V call is TRBV5-6, the J call TRBJ1-3; D unresolved. Germline lookup yields CDR1 SGHDT and CDR2 YYEEEE. Trimming shortened V by 0 bases and J by 1 base, and 5 bases separated the two germline ends. The CDR3 has 14 amino acids. This CDR3 is CASSLGLSGNTIYF. CDR3 coding DNA: TGTGCCAGCAGCTTGGGGTTATCTGGAAACACCATATATTTT.